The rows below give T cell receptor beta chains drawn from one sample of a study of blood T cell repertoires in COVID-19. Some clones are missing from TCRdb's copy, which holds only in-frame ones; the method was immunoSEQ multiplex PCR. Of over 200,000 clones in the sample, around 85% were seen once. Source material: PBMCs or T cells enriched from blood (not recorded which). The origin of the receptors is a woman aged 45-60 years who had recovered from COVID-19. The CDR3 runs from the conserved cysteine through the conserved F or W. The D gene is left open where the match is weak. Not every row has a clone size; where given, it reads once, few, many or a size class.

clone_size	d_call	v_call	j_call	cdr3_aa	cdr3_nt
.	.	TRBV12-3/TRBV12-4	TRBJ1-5	CASSQGGNQPQHF	TGTGCCAGCAGTCAGGGTGGCAATCAGCCCCAGCATTTT
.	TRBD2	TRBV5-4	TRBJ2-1	CASSLAPAGGSNEQFF	TGTGCCAGCAGCTTGGCCCCAGCGGGAGGAAGCAATGAGCAGTTCTTC
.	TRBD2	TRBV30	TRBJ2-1	CAWSGTSSYNEQFF	TGTGCCTGGAGTGGGACTAGCTCCTACAATGAGCAGTTCTTC
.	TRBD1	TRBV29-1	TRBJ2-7	CSGGQGEGYEQYF	TGCAGCGGGGGACAGGGGGAGGGGTACGAGCAGTACTTC
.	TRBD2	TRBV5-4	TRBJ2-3	CASSLRLAGVTDTQYF	TGTGCCAGCAGCTTGAGGCTCGCGGGAGTAACCGATACGCAGTATTTT
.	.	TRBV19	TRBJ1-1	CASSISGNTEAFF	TGTGCCAGTAGTATCAGTGGCAACACTGAAGCTTTCTTT
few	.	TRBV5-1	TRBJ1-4	CASSPLGVVEKLFF	TGCGCCAGCAGCCCCCTAGGCGTGGTGGAAAAACTGTTTTTT
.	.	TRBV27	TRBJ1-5	CASSLSGGLYSNQPQHF	TGTGCCAGCAGTTTATCGGGGGGACTGTATAGCAATCAGCCCCAGCATTTT
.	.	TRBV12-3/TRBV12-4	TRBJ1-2	CASSLIDSYGYTF	TGTGCCAGCAGTTTAATCGACAGTTATGGCTACACCTTC
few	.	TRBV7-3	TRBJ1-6	CASSLGWAKPLHF	TGTGCCAGCAGCTTAGGTTGGGCTAAACCCCTCCACTTT
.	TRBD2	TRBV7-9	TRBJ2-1	CASSSSRLAYPDEQFF	TGTGCCAGCAGCTCCTCCCGACTAGCCTACCCTGATGAGCAGTTCTTC
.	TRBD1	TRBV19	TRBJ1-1	CASSVRHPGQGQGTEAFF	TGTGCCAGTAGTGTTAGGCATCCGGGACAGGGGCAGGGCACTGAAGCTTTCTTT
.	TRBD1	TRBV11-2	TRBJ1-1	CASSSGQGRTEAFF	TGTGCCAGCAGCTCGGGACAGGGAAGAACTGAAGCTTTCTTT
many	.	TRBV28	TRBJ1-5	CASSPPNQPQHF	TGTGCCAGCAGTCCTCCGAATCAGCCCCAGCATTTT
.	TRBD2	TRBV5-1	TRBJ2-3	CASSLSGRGTDTQYF	TGCGCCAGCAGCTTGAGCGGGAGGGGGACAGATACGCAGTATTTT
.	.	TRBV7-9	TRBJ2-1	CASSWSQGIYNEQFF	TGTGCCAGCAGCTGGAGCCAGGGAATATACAATGAGCAGTTCTTC
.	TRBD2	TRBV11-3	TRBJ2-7	CASSLPRTSGNVYPYEQYF	TGTGCCAGCAGCTTACCGCGGACTAGCGGGAATGTATACCCCTACGAGCAGTACTTC
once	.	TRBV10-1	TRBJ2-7	CASSGADEQYF	TGCGCCAGCAGTGGGGCAGACGAGCAGTACTTC
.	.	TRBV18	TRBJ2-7	CASSSSGNVPYEQYF	TGTGCCAGCTCATCCTCAGGGAATGTACCCTACGAGCAGTACTTC
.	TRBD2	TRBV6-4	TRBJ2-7	CASSVLAGPSYEQYF	TGTGCCAGCAGTGTTCTAGCGGGGCCTTCCTACGAGCAGTACTTC
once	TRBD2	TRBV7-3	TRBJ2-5	CASSLNSAGGQETQYF	TGTGCCAGCAGCTTAAACTCTGCGGGAGGGCAAGAGACCCAGTACTTC
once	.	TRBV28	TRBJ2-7	CASRKGNIEQYF	TGTGCCAGCAGAAAGGGGAATATCGAGCAGTACTTC
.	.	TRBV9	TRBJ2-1	CASSVEYLAKVNEQFF	TGTGCCAGCAGCGTAGAGTACCTAGCAAAGGTGAATGAGCAGTTCTTC
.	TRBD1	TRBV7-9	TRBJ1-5	CASSLAAPGQINQPQHF	TGTGCCAGCAGCTTAGCGGCTCCGGGACAGATAAATCAGCCCCAGCATTTT
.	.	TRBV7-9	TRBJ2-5	CASSSQETQYF	TGTGCCAGCAGCTCGCAAGAGACCCAGTACTTC
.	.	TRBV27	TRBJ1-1	CASSFRLNTGNTEAFF	TGTGCCAGCAGTTTCAGATTGAATACAGGGAACACTGAAGCTTTCTTT
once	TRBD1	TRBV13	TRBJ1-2	CASSLFRDRGPGYTF	TGTGCCAGCAGCTTATTCCGGGACAGGGGGCCTGGCTACACCTTC
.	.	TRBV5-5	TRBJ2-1	CASSRPEEGTNNEQFF	TGTGCCAGCAGCCGACCAGAGGAGGGCACCAACAATGAGCAGTTCTTC
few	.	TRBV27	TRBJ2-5	CASSLTARETQYF	TGTGCCAGCAGCCTAACCGCGAGGGAGACCCAGTACTTC
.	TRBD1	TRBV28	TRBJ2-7	CVSSLVGAVGTALGYEQYF	TGTGTCAGCAGTTTAGTCGGGGCAGTAGGGACAGCGTTGGGTTACGAGCAGTACTTC
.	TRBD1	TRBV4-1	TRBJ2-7	CASSQEPDTGQWTYEQYF	TGCGCCAGCAGCCAAGAGCCTGATACGGGACAGTGGACCTACGAGCAGTACTTC
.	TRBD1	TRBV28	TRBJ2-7	CASRRQGAHEQYF	TGTGCCAGCAGACGACAGGGGGCCCACGAGCAGTACTTC
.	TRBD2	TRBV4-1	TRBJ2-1	CASSHFGGRADYNEQFF	TGCGCCAGCAGCCATTTTGGCGGGAGGGCCGACTACAATGAGCAGTTCTTC
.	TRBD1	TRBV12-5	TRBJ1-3	CASGLAGGISGNTIYF	TGTGCTAGTGGTTTGGCAGGGGGTATTTCTGGAAACACCATATATTTT
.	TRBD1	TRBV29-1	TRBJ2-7	CSVGPGQPYEQYF	TGCAGCGTTGGGCCGGGACAGCCCTACGAGCAGTACTTC
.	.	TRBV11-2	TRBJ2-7	CASSSQGGYEQYF	TGTGCCAGCAGCTCTCAGGGGGGCTACGAGCAGTACTTC
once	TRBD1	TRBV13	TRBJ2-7	CASSWGRTGPYEQYF	TGTGCCAGCAGCTGGGGTCGGACAGGGCCCTACGAGCAGTACTTC
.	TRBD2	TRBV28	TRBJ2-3	CASSLTSRSTDTQYF	TGTGCCAGCAGTCTGACTAGCCGAAGCACAGATACGCAGTATTTT
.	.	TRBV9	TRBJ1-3	CASSVAQGSTARPGNTIYF	TGTGCCAGCAGCGTAGCCCAGGGGAGTACAGCGAGACCTGGAAACACCATATATTTT
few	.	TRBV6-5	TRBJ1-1	CASRGQGRDTEAFF	TGTGCCAGCAGGGGGCAGGGAAGGGACACTGAAGCTTTCTTT
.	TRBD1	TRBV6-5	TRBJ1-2	CASSYQGQGSYGYTF	TGTGCCAGCAGTTACCAGGGACAGGGCTCCTATGGCTACACCTTC
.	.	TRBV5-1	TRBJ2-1	CASSSIYNEQFF	TGCGCCAGCAGCTCCATTTACAATGAGCAGTTCTTC
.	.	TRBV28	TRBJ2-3	CASRDISTDTQYF	TGTGCCAGCCGGGACATCAGCACAGATACGCAGTATTTT
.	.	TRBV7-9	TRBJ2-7	CASSSARGEQYF	TGTGCCAGCAGCTCAGCGAGGGGGGAGCAGTACTTC
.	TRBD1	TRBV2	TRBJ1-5	CASSLGTGGIDYHQPQHF	TGTGCCAGCAGTCTTGGGACAGGGGGTATCGACTATCATCAGCCCCAGCATTTT
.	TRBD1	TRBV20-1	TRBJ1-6	CSASSRGLSSPLHF	TGCAGTGCTAGTTCAAGGGGGCTGAGCTCACCCCTCCACTTT
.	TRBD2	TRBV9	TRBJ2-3	CASSVAGTSRTDTQYF	TGTGCCAGCAGCGTAGCAGGGACTAGCAGAACAGATACGCAGTATTTT
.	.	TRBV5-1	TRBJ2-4	CASSLEQGTAELAKNIQYF	TGCGCCAGCAGCTTGGAACAGGGTACGGCCGAGCTAGCCAAAAACATTCAGTACTTC
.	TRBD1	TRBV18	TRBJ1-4	CASSGDSKNEKLFF	TGTGCCAGCTCAGGGGACAGTAAAAATGAAAAACTGTTTTTT
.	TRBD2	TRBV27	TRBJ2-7	CASSLSAGREQYF	TGTGCCAGCAGTTTGTCAGCGGGACGGGAGCAGTACTTC
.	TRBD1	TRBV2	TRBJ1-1	CASSERTGFTEAFF	TGTGCCAGCAGTGAACGGACAGGGTTCACTGAAGCTTTCTTT
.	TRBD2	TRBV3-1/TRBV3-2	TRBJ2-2	CASSQDPLAGGTGELFF	TGTGCCAGCAGCCAAGACCCTCTAGCGGGAGGCACCGGGGAGCTGTTTTTT
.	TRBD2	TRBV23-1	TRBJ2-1	CASSQSISGSFCNEQFF	TGCGCCAGCAGTCAATCAATCAGCGGGAGTTTTTGCAATGAGCAGTTCTTC
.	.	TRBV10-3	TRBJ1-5	CAIKGDSNQPQHF	TGTGCCATCAAGGGAGATAGCAATCAGCCCCAGCATTTT
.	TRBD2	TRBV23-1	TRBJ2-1	CASSQPTGLRESGRAFGNEQFF	TGCGCCAGCAGTCAACCGACAGGGTTGAGAGAGAGCGGGAGGGCCTTCGGGAATGAGCAGTTCTTC
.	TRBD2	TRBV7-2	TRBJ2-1	CASSLNAPLAGTNEQFF	TGTGCCAGCAGCCTGAACGCGCCTCTAGCGGGAACGAATGAGCAGTTCTTC
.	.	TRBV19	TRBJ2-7	CASSMDTYEQYF	TGTGCCAGTAGTATGGACACCTACGAGCAGTACTTC
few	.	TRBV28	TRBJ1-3	CASSLESMWGEYGNTIYF	TGTGCCAGCAGTTTAGAGTCGATGTGGGGGGAATACGGAAACACCATATATTTT
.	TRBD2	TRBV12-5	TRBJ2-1	CASGSQKPGGEEREFNEQFF	TGTGCTAGTGGTTCGCAAAAGCCCGGGGGGGAGGAGCGGGAGTTCAATGAGCAGTTCTTC